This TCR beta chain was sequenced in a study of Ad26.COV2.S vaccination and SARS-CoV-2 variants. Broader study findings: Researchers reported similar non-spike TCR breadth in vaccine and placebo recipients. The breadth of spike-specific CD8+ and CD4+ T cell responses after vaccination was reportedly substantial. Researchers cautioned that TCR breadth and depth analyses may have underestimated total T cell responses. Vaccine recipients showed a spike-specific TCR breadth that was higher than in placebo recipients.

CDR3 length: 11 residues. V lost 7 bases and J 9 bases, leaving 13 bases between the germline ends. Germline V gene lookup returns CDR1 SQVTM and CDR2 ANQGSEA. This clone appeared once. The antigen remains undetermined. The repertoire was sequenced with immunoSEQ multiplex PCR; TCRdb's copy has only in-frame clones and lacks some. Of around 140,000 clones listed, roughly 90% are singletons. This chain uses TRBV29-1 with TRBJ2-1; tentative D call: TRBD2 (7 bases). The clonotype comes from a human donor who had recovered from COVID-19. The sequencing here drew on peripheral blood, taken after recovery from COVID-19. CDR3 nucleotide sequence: TGCAGCGGGACTAGAGGGGGTGAGCAGTTCTTC. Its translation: CSGTRGGEQFF.